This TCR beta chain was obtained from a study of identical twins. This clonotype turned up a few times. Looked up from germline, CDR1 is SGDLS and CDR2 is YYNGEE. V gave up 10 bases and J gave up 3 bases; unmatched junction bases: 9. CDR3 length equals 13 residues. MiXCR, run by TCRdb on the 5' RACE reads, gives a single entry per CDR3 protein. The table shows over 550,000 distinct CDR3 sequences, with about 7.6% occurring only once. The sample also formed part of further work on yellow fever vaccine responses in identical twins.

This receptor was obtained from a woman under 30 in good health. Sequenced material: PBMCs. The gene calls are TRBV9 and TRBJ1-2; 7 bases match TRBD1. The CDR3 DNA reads TGTGCCGTCACGGGGCAGGGGGACTATGGCTACACCTTC. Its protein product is CAVTGQGDYGYTF.